Sequencing of this TCR beta chain was carried out in a study of T cell responses to AZD1222 COVID-19 vaccine. Clones were sequenced by immunoSEQ multiplex PCR, and TCRdb holds only the in-frame ones, with some missing. The data show about 62,000 clones, 80% to 90% seen once. From germline, CDR1 is MNHEY and CDR2 SVGAGI. This CDR3 contains 15 residues. With V trimmed by 6 bases and J by 3 bases, 5 bases remained unmatched. The sample in question was peripheral blood, obtained on day 0 of AZD1222 vaccination. The V call is TRBV6-5, the J call TRBJ1-4, with TRBD1 matching 9 bases. This receptor was identified in an adult in good health. CDR3 sequence (DNA): TGTGCCAGCAGAAGACAGGGGGGGGCTAATGAAAAACTGTTTTTT. The encoded protein is CASRRQGGANEKLFF.